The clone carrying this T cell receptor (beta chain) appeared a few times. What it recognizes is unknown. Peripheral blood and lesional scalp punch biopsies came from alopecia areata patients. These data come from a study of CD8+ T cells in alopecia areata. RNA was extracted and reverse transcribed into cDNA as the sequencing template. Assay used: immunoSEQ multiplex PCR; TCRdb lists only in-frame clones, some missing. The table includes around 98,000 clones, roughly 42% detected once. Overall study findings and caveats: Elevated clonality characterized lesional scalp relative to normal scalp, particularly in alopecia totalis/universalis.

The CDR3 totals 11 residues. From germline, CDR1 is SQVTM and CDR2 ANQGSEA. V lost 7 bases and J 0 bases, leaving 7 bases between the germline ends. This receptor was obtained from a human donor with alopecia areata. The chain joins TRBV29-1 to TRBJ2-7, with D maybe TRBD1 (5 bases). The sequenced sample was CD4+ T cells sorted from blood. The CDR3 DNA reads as TGCAGCGCAGGGAACTCCTACGAGCAGTACTTC. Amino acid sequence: CSAGNSYEQYF.